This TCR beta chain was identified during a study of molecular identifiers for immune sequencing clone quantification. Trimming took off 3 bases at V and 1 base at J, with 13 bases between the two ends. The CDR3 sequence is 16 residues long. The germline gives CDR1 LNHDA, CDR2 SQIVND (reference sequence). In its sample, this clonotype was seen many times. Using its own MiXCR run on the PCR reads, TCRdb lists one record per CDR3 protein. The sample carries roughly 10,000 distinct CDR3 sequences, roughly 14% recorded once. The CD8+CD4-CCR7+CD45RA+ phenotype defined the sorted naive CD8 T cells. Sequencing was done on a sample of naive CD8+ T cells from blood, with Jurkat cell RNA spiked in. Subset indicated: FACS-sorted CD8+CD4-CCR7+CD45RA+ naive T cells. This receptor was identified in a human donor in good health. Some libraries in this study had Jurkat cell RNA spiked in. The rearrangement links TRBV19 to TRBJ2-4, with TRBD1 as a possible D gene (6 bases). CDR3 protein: CASSMGSRGAKNIQYF. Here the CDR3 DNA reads TGTGCCAGTAGTATGGGATCGAGGGGGGCCAAAAACATTCAGTACTTC.